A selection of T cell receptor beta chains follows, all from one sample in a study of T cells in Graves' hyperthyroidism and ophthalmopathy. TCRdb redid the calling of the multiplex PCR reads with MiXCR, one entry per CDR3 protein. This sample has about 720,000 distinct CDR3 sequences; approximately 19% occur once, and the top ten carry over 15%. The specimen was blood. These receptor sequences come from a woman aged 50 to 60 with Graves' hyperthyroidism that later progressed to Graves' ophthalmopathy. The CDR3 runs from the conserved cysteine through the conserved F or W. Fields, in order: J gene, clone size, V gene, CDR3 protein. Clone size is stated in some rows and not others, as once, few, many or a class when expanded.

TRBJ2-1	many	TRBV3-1	CASSQDSGGSYNEQFF
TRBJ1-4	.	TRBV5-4	CASSLSEGGKLFF
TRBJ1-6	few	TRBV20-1	CSARPYTDSPLHF
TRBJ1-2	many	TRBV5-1	CASSLWGHHSYGYTF
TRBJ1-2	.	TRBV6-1	CASSFSGWGQGANYGYTF
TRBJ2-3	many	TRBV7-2	CASSPGAISTDTQYF
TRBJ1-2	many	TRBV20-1	CSAISWRSYFGYTF
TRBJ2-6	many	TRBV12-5	CASGFLGDWRSGANVLTF
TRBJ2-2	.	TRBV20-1	CSARDQETPYPTGELFF
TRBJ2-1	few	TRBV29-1	CSVSQSSYNEQFF
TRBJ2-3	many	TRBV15	CATSSGTSRSTDTQYF
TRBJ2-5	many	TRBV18	CASSPTVAQRVETQYF
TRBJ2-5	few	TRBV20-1	CSASFGTSGSTQETQYF
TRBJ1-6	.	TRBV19	CASERDRASPLHF
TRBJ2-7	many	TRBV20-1	CSARERDSLPYEQYF
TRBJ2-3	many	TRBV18	CASSLSDRVTDTQYF
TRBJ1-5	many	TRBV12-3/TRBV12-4	CASSHQRRPQHF
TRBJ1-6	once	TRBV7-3	CASSSSVTINSPLHF
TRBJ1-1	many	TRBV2	CASSKEGAPNTEAFF
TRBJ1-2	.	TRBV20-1	CSARKGTGDGYTF
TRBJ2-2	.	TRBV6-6	CASSYGRGYTGELFF
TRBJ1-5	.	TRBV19	CASSTDREENQPQHF
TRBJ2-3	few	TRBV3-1	CASSPTGARDTQYF
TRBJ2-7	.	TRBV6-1	CASSREGASYEQYF
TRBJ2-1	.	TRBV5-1	CASSLVGASGGNEQFF
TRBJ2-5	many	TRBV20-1	CSARALAGGPYQETQYF
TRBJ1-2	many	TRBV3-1	CASSQGEGWRGYTF
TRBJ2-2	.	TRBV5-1	CASSSELTGELFF
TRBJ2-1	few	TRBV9	CASSVEGRPYNEQFF
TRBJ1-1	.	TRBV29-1	CSDLQGYTEAFF
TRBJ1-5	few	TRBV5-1	CASSLDDYSNQPQHF